This TCR beta chain was retrieved from a study of OX40 agonist ivuxolimab in advanced cancers. For the study at large: Patients were treated with ivuxolimab, an agonistic anti-OX40 (CD134) antibody. Earlier anti-PD-1, anti-PD-L1 or anti-CTLA-4 therapy was permitted; over 35% had received some.

V lost 1 base and J lost 6; bases outside the gene matches: 4. Germline assignment: CDR1 LGHNT and CDR2 FRNRAP. The CDR3 extends over 16 amino acids. Sequencing used immunoSEQ multiplex PCR; TCRdb keeps in-frame clones, though not all of them. The sample records 60,000 to 85,000 clones, under 90% being singletons. Comment on this clone: The antigen remains undetermined.

Whole-study results and caveats: What antigens the expanded peripheral T cells recognized was never established. The study observed clonal expansion of CD4+ and CD8+ blood T cells by week 6 at 0.1 to 3.0 mg/kg.

The genes are TRBV12-5 and TRBJ2-3; TRBD2 aligns across 13 bases. This TCR was sampled from an adult with an advanced solid tumor such as melanoma, head and neck, liver or kidney cancer. Sample: CD4+ or CD8+ T cells sorted from blood, taken in a trial of the OX40 agonist ivuxolimab. The CDR3: CASGLGTSGGADTQYF. CDR3 nucleotides: TGTGCTAGTGGTTTGGGGACTAGCGGGGGAGCCGATACGCAGTATTTT. Complete variable domain (other parts from reference TRBV12-5 and TRBJ2-3): DARVTQTPRHKVTEMGQEVTMRCQPILGHNTVFWYRQTMMQGLELLAYFRNRAPLDDSGMPKDRFSAEMPDATLATLKIQPSEPRDSAVYFCASGLGTSGGADTQYFGPGTRLTVL.